The subject of this entry is one TCR beta chain. The data derive from a study of cytomegalovirus exposure and HLA in healthy donors. From germline, CDR1 is GTSNPN and CDR2 SVGIG (reference sequence). This CDR3 comprises 18 residues. The V segment lost 4 bases and the J segment 0 bases; nucleotides outside the gene matches: 10. Vbeta (60) and Jbeta (13) primers were used in the PCR. The method was immunoSEQ multiplex PCR; TCRdb's version includes in-frame clones alone and lacks a portion of them. This sample has 85,000 to 95,000 clones, with under 80% found just once. The V and J genes are TRBV30 and TRBJ2-6; 9 bases line up with TRBD1. This TCR came from a woman in her 30s in good health and CMV-seronegative. Sequencing was performed on PBMCs. The CDR3 nucleotides are TGTGCCTGGAACAACCCGGGACAGGGAGTCTCTGGGGCCAACGTCCTGACTTTC. Its translation is CAWNNPGQGVSGANVLTF.